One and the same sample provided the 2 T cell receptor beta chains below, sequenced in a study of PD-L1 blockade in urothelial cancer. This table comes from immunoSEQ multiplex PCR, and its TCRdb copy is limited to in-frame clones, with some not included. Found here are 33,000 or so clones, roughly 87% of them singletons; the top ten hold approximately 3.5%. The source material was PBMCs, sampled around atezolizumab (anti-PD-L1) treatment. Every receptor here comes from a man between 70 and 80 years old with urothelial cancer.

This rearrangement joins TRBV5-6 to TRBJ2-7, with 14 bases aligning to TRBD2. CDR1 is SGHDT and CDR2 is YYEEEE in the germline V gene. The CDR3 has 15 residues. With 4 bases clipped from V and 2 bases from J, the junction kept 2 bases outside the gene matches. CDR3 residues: CASSPGLAGAYEQYF. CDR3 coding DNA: TGTGCCAGCAGCCCGGGACTAGCGGGAGCCTACGAGCAGTACTTC.

The CDR3 DNA sequence: TGTGCCAGCAGCTCTACCGGGACAGGCAGAATATATGGCTACACCTTC. This sequence encodes CASSSTGTGRIYGYTF. This chain joins TRBV5-4 and TRBJ1-2; 8 bases align to TRBD1. The CDR3 totals 16 residues. CDR1 and CDR2 (germline): SGHNT, YYREEE (reference sequence). J lost 5 bases, V lost 3 bases, and 12 bases had no gene match.